Shown below are 27 T cell receptor beta chains from a single sample sequenced in a study of blood T cell repertoires in COVID-19. The protocol was immunoSEQ multiplex PCR, while the TCRdb copy is restricted to in-frame clones and leaves out a portion. Of about 150,000 clones listed, around 85% are singletons. The sequencing sample was made of peripheral blood. The receptors here all came from a man between 70 and 80 years old with acute or convalescent COVID-19.

The V gene is TRBV4-3, the J gene TRBJ2-3, with D possibly being TRBD2 (6 bases). The CDR3 contains 17 residues. Germline V lookup: CDR1 LGHNA, CDR2 YSLEER. The V end lost 0 bases, the J end lost 2 bases, and 15 bases lay between the germline ends. CDR3 nucleotide sequence: TGCGCCAGCAGCCAAGAAATTCGGGGAGGTAACACAGATACGCAGTATTTT. It is translated as CASSQEIRGGNTDTQYF.

The sample holds a few counts of this clone. V usage is TRBV6-6 and J usage is TRBJ1-4, with 11 bases that match TRBD1. The CDR3 loop spans 13 amino acids. After removal of 5 bases from V and 8 bases from J, the junction contained 1 base not matched to a gene. The germline V gene has CDR1 MNHNY and CDR2 SVGAGI (reference sequence). The CDR3 DNA sequence: TGTGCCAGCAGTCGGGACAGGGGGGAAAAACTGTTTTTT. This translates into CASSRDRGEKLFF.

On this clone: Other DNA sequences in the sample encode the same CDR3. This chain connects TRBV4-3 to TRBJ2-7, with 10 bases identical to TRBD1. After removal of 3 bases from V and 2 bases from J, the junction contained 1 base not matched to a gene. CDR1 LGHNA and CDR2 YSLEER come from the germline V gene. This CDR3 region has 14 residues. CDR3 sequence reads: CASSHGQGAYEQYF. The CDR3 DNA is TGCGCCAGCAGCCATGGACAGGGGGCCTACGAGCAGTACTTC.

The V gene is TRBV2, the J gene TRBJ1-5, with 7 bases aligning to TRBD1. The CDR3 consists of 15 residues. Germline V gene lookup returns CDR1 SNHLY and CDR2 FYNNEI. The trim removed 1 base at V and 5 bases at J, leaving 5 bases unmatched. As DNA, the CDR3 is TGTGCCAGCAGTGAAGGGGGTAGGGGGCATCAGCCCCAGCATTTT. Translating gives CASSEGGRGHQPQHF.

This clone was seen once. The chain carries TRBV5-1 and TRBJ1-4; 7 nucleotides align to TRBD1. CDR3 length equals 15 residues. The ends lost 5 bases at V and 5 bases at J; junction bases unmatched: 9. Germline loops: CDR1 SGHRS, CDR2 YFSETQ. The CDR3 DNA reads as TGCGCCAGCAGTTTGACAGGGCTACTGAATGAAAAACTGTTTTTT. Residues: CASSLTGLLNEKLFF.

Worth noting for this clone: Other DNA sequences of this sample code for an identical CDR3. V gene TRBV24-1 combines with J gene TRBJ1-5, with unresolved D. Trimming left V 4 bases short and J 4 bases short, with 4 bases between. CDR3 length: 12 residues. Germline-derived CDR1 and CDR2 are KGHDR and SFDVKD. The CDR3 bases are TGTGCCACCAGTGACCCTAATCAGCCCCAGCATTTT. Translated: CATSDPNQPQHF.

The J gene is TRBJ1-2, the V gene TRBV9, with a possible D match to TRBD1 (6 bases). The V and J ends lost 3 bases and 0 bases respectively, with 12 bases between them. Germline V gene sequence: CDR1 SGDLS, CDR2 YYNGEE. This CDR3 region has 15 residues. Here the CDR3 reads CASSAMPGANYGYTF. CDR3 sequence (DNA): TGTGCCAGCAGCGCAATGCCAGGGGCTAACTATGGCTACACCTTC. The variable domain in full, with the rest retrieved from reference TRBV9 and TRBJ1-2, is DSGVTQTPKHLITATGQRVTLRCSPRSGDLSVYWYQQSLDQGLQFLIQYYNGEERAKGNILERFSAQQFPDLHSELNLSSLELGDSALYFCASSAMPGANYGYTFGSGTRLTVV.

The rearrangement joins TRBV4-1 to TRBJ1-2; TRBD1 matches 10 bases. Germline assignment: CDR1 MGHRA and CDR2 YSYEKL. Losses at the gene ends were 1 base for V and 6 bases for J; bases not matched to a gene: 5. The CDR3 sequence is 15 residues long. The CDR3, as DNA: TGCGCCAGCAGCCAAGTCGTGGACAGGGGGAATGGCTACACCTTC. Translated, it gives CASSQVVDRGNGYTF.

This clone appeared once. CDR3 bases: TGTGCCAGCAGCCAAGTTCCGGAGTTGACAGATACGCAGTATTTT. This sequence encodes CASSQVPELTDTQYF. This chain links TRBV3-1 (or the pseudogene TRBV3-2) with TRBJ2-3; D unclear. The V gene's germline CDR1 is LGHDT and CDR2 YNNKEL (reference sequence). This CDR3 is 15 amino acids long. Trimming left V 1 base short and J 3 bases short, with 11 bases between.

The chain joins TRBV5-1 to TRBJ2-1; TRBD1 matches 7 bases. The CDR3 covers 15 residues. Germline assignment: CDR1 SGHRS and CDR2 YFSETQ. V was pared by 5 bases and J by 5 bases, with 10 bases of the junction left unmatched. The CDR3 is CASSPGTDNHNEQFF. In DNA, the CDR3 is TGCGCCAGCAGTCCCGGGACAGACAACCACAATGAGCAGTTCTTC. Combining the CDR3 with reference TRBV5-1 and TRBJ2-1 gives the whole variable domain KAGVTQTPRYLIKTRGQQVTLSCSPISGHRSVSWYQQTPGQGLQFLFEYFSETQRNKGNFPGRFSGRQFSNSRSEMNVSTLELGDSALYLCASSPGTDNHNEQFFGPGTRLTVL.

This clone has just one count. The CDR3 nucleotides are TGCGCCAGCAGGATGGGAGGAGAGGGAGGTAGCTATGGCTACACCTTC. Protein sequence: CASRMGGEGGSYGYTF. The rearrangement uses TRBV5-1 and TRBJ1-2; the D is unclear. V was shortened by 5 bases and J by 4 bases, with 21 bases between the two germline ends. CDR1 and CDR2 from the germline V gene are SGHRS and YFSETQ. The CDR3 is made up of 16 amino acids.

The rearrangement joins TRBV19 to TRBJ2-5, with 9 positions matching TRBD2. Trimming removed 4 bases from V and 10 bases from J; junction bases left unmatched: 19. The germline V gene encodes CDR1 LNHDA and CDR2 SQIVND (reference sequence). The CDR3 totals 17 residues. The CDR3 loop reads CASSRSSGTRAQARQYF. CDR3 bases: TGTGCCAGTAGTAGATCTAGCGGGACCCGGGCCCAAGCTCGCCAGTACTTC.

This clone appeared a single time. V and J are TRBV7-2 and TRBJ1-1, with 10 positions matching TRBD1. There are 15 residues in the CDR3. Germline assignment: CDR1 SGHTA and CDR2 FQGNSA. Germline trimming cut 1 base from V and 4 bases from J; bases unmatched to any gene: 3. The CDR3 sequence is CASSLVRTGGTEAFF. The CDR3 nucleotides are TGTGCCAGCAGCTTAGTCCGGACAGGGGGCACTGAAGCTTTCTTT. The complete variable domain, with remaining parts taken from reference TRBV7-2 and TRBJ1-1, reads GAGVSQSPSNKVTEKGKDVELRCDPISGHTALYWYRQSLGQGLEFLIYFQGNSAPDKSGLPSDRFSAERTGGSVSTLTIQRTQQEDSAVYLCASSLVRTGGTEAFFGQGTRLTVV.

This chain uses TRBV27 with TRBJ1-1; D gene ambiguous. V was clipped by 2 bases and J by 2 bases, with 6 bases between them. There are 13 residues in the CDR3. CDR1 is MNHEY and CDR2 is SMNVEV in the germline V gene (reference sequence). The CDR3 DNA reads as TGTGCCAGCAGTTTAGCTAGAAACACTGAAGCTTTCTTT. Translating it yields CASSLARNTEAFF.

V and J are TRBV29-1 and TRBJ1-2; D is ambiguous. The CDR3 consists of 11 residues. Trimming removed 6 bases at V and 9 bases at J, with 14 bases between. Per the germline V gene, CDR1 is SQVTM and CDR2 is ANQGSEA. The CDR3 loop reads CSVVEFPSYTF. The CDR3, as DNA: TGCAGCGTCGTGGAGTTCCCCAGCTACACCTTC.

A remark on this clone: The sample holds other DNA sequences that translate to the same CDR3. The chain uses TRBV2 and TRBJ2-1; 10 nucleotides agree with TRBD2. The CDR3 totals 15 residues. Germline V gene sequence: CDR1 SNHLY, CDR2 FYNNEI. Losses at the gene ends were 1 base for V and 6 bases for J; bases not matched to a gene: 3. The CDR3 loop reads CASSEGLAGGNEQFF. CDR3 in DNA: TGTGCCAGCAGTGAAGGACTAGCGGGCGGCAATGAGCAGTTCTTC.

The gene calls are TRBV19 and TRBJ2-7; D perhaps matches TRBD2 (5 bases). Per germline, CDR1 LNHDA and CDR2 SQIVND (reference sequence). The V end was cut by 3 bases, the J end by 2 bases, with 11 bases between. This CDR3 is 14 amino acids long. CDR3 residues: CASSIGLATYEQYF. CDR3 bases: TGTGCCAGTAGTATTGGGCTAGCTACCTACGAGCAGTACTTC.

J is TRBJ2-7 and V is TRBV3-1 (or the pseudogene TRBV3-2), with 9 bases identical to TRBD1. This CDR3 contains 15 residues. Germline V gene sequence: CDR1 LGHDT, CDR2 YNNKEL (reference sequence). V was clipped by 1 base and J by 6 bases; unmatched bases: 7. In nucleotides, the CDR3 is TGTGCCAGCAGCCAAGGACAGGGGGGCCTAGGCGAGCAGTACTTC. Protein sequence: CASSQGQGGLGEQYF.

V usage is TRBV6-2 or TRBV6-3 and J usage is TRBJ2-7; tentatively, D is TRBD1 (5 bases). The CDR3 runs 14 residues. Per germline, CDR1 MNHEY and CDR2 SVGEGT. Trimming removed 2 bases from V and 2 bases from J, with 10 bases in between. CDR3 protein: CASSYPREAYEQYF. The DNA for the CDR3 is TGTGCCAGCAGTTACCCCAGGGAAGCCTACGAGCAGTACTTC.

This chain uses TRBV6-2 or TRBV6-3 with TRBJ2-1; TRBD2 matches at 12 bases. Germline loops: CDR1 MNHEY, CDR2 SVGEGT. V shed 0 bases, J shed 5 bases, and the junction held 11 bases outside the gene matches. This CDR3 region has 19 residues. The CDR3 is CASSYSMSSGRAKNNEQFF. DNA for the CDR3: TGTGCCAGCAGTTACTCGATGTCTAGCGGGAGGGCTAAGAACAATGAGCAGTTCTTC.

The CDR3 here is CASSLELAKTYEQYF. CDR3 in DNA: TGTGCCAGCAGCTTAGAACTAGCAAAGACCTACGAGCAGTACTTC. J is TRBJ2-7 and V is TRBV7-8; maybe TRBD2 (6 bases). There are 15 residues in the CDR3. V was pared by 1 base and J by 2 bases, with 12 bases between. Germline CDR1 reads SGHVS; CDR2 reads FQNEAQ.

The chain joins TRBV5-1 to TRBJ2-3, with 9 bases that match TRBD2. This CDR3 is 15 amino acids long. After removal of 2 bases from V and 5 bases from J, the junction contained 6 bases not matched to a gene. CDR1 is SGHRS, CDR2 YFSETQ, per germline. The CDR3 reads CASSLKREVGDTQYF. As DNA, the CDR3 is TGCGCCAGCAGCTTAAAGCGGGAGGTGGGAGATACGCAGTATTTT.

CDR3 sequence: CASSLAGQGRDNEQFF. The CDR3 DNA follows: TGTGCCAGCAGCTTAGCGGGACAGGGACGGGACAATGAGCAGTTCTTC. The chain couples TRBV7-9 to TRBJ2-1, with 9 bases fitting TRBD1. The CDR3 is 16 amino acids. The germline CDR1 and CDR2 sequences are SEHNR and FQNEAQ (reference sequence). With 0 bases clipped from V and 5 bases from J, the junction kept 5 bases outside the gene matches.

This chain connects TRBV30 to TRBJ2-1; D unresolved. Trimming pared 2 bases from V and 6 bases from J, leaving 5 bases between. The germline CDR1 and CDR2 sequences are GTSNPN and SVGIG (reference sequence). The length of the CDR3 is 11 residues. The CDR3 is CAWSFLNEQFF. The CDR3 coding sequence is TGTGCCTGGAGTTTCCTCAATGAGCAGTTCTTC.

The chain links TRBV20-1 to TRBJ2-3; D gene uncertain. The germline V gene encodes CDR1 DFQATT and CDR2 SNEGSKA (reference sequence). Between the trimmed V and J ends, which lost 0 bases and 7 bases, there was a span of 5 bases. The CDR3 consists of 11 residues. The CDR3 coding sequence is TGCAGTGCTAGAGACGCGTATACGCAGTATTTT. It translates to CSARDAYTQYF.

The rearrangement links TRBV28 to TRBJ1-3, with D perhaps TRBD1 (5 bases). Germline CDR1 MDHEN, CDR2 SYDVKM. V lost 3 bases to trimming and J lost 3 bases, with 12 bases between them. This CDR3 is 15 amino acids long. CDR3: CASSFPRQIGNTIYF. DNA of the CDR3: TGTGCCAGCAGTTTCCCTCGACAGATTGGAAACACCATATATTTT.

The DNA of the CDR3 is TGCGCCAGCAGCTTGGCAATAGCGGGAGTTTACAATGAGCAGTTCTTC. Encoded protein: CASSLAIAGVYNEQFF. This chain uses TRBV5-1 with TRBJ2-1; 9 bases match TRBD2. The trim removed 0 bases at V and 4 bases at J, leaving 5 bases unmatched. This CDR3 has 16 amino acids. Germline CDR1 and CDR2: SGHRS and YFSETQ.